This passage covers 29 T cell receptor beta chains from one sample sequenced in a study of vaccination and CD4 T cells after COVID-19. These receptors' antigens are unknown. Treatment defined: roughly 11-day PBMC culture with coronavirus spike peptide pools or control peptides (ViraFEST assay). An Oncomine TCR Beta short-read assay was used to sequence the DNA from cultured CD4+ T cells. TCRdb reanalysed the PCR reads using MiXCR and keeps one entry per CDR3 protein. The table records some 18,000 distinct CDR3 sequences, roughly 50% of them present only once. Sequencing was carried out using CD4+ T cells from blood, cultured in vitro. The source is a human donor who had recovered from COVID-19.

V gene TRBV2 combines with J gene TRBJ2-3; D may be TRBD2 (5 bases). Germline V gives CDR1 SNHLY, CDR2 FYNNEI. This CDR3 comprises 14 residues. V lost 3 bases to trimming and J lost 0 bases, with 7 bases between them. The chain's CDR3 is CASSDRTSTDTQYF. The DNA of the CDR3 is TGTGCCAGCAGTGATAGGACTAGCACAGATACGCAGTATTTT. Supplemented by reference TRBV2 and TRBJ2-3, the full variable domain reads EPEVTQTPSHQVTQMGQEVILRCVPISNHLYFYWYRQILGQKVEFLVSFYNNEISEKSEIFDDQFSVERPDGSNFTLKIRSTKLEDSAMYFCASSDRTSTDTQYFGPGTRLTVL.

The V call is TRBV5-4, the J call TRBJ1-2, with 9 bases lining up with TRBD1. Germline trimming cut 4 bases from V and 8 bases from J; bases unmatched to any gene: 9. CDR3 length: 14 residues. Germline V gene data show CDR1 as SGHNT and CDR2 as YYREEE (reference sequence). This CDR3 reads CASSPWTGERGYTF. DNA for the CDR3: TGTGCCAGCAGCCCCTGGACAGGGGAGAGGGGCTACACCTTC.

This clonotype is medium-sized by share. The J gene is TRBJ2-2, the V gene TRBV5-1; tentative D call: TRBD2 (6 bases). The CDR3 has 15 amino acids. Germline values: CDR1 SGHRS, CDR2 YFSETQ. Trimming removed 0 bases from V and 5 bases from J, with 11 bases in between. CDR3 protein: CASSLAGGETGELFF. CDR3 nucleotides: TGCGCCAGCAGCTTGGCCGGGGGTGAGACCGGGGAGCTGTTTTTT.

The V gene is TRBV6-1, the J gene TRBJ2-7; 9 nucleotides line up with TRBD1. The V gene's germline CDR1 is MNHNS and CDR2 SASEGT. CDR3 length: 15 amino acids. V dropped 3 bases and J dropped 2; count of bases not matched to a gene: 5. The CDR3 sequence is CASSDRDRAAYEQYF. CDR3 coding DNA: TGTGCCAGCAGTGACCGGGACAGGGCTGCCTACGAGCAGTACTTC.

The CDR3 coding sequence is TGTGCCAGCAGACCGGGACTAGTGACAGATACGCAGTATTTT. Translating it yields CASRPGLVTDTQYF. The chain links TRBV5-4 to TRBJ2-3, with TRBD2 matching 8 bases. V shed 5 bases and J 3 bases; nucleotides not matched to a gene: 5. CDR1 and CDR2 from the germline V gene are SGHNT and YYREEE (reference sequence). This CDR3 spans 14 amino acids.

The CDR3 region is CASSMTRVKGQPQHF. The CDR3 nucleotides read TGTGCCAGTAGTATGACCAGGGTTAAGGGGCAGCCCCAGCATTTT. The rearrangement links TRBV19 to TRBJ1-5, with a weak D call TRBD1 (5 bases). The CDR3 contains 15 residues. Germline values: CDR1 LNHDA, CDR2 SQIVND (reference sequence). The ends were cut back, 3 bases at V and 7 bases at J, with 16 bases in the middle. The full variable domain, with the rest looked up from reference TRBV19 and TRBJ1-5, is DGGITQSPKYLFRKEGQNVTLSCEQNLNHDAMYWYRQDPGQGLRLIYYSQIVNDFQKGDIAEGYSVSREKKESFPLTVTSAQKNPTAFYLCASSMTRVKGQPQHFGDGTRLSIL.

This clonotype was recorded only once. The V call is TRBV19, the J call TRBJ1-5; 9 nucleotides match TRBD1. CDR3 size: 17 residues. The ends lost 3 bases at V and 7 bases at J; junction bases unmatched: 13. Germline loops: CDR1 LNHDA, CDR2 SQIVND (reference sequence). The CDR3 here is CASSMYGTGFARQPQHF. Here the CDR3 DNA reads TGTGCCAGTAGTATGTACGGGACAGGGTTCGCCAGGCAGCCCCAGCATTTT.

This chain links TRBV15 with TRBJ1-2, with D perhaps TRBD1 (6 bases). CDR1 and CDR2 (germline): LNHNV, YYDKDF (reference sequence). V lost 0 bases and J lost 10, with 18 bases in between. The CDR3 has 15 residues. DNA for the CDR3: TGTGCCACCAGCAGAGATTTCGGGGGCGTCAACTCCTACACCTTC. It yields the protein CATSRDFGGVNSYTF.

The genes are TRBV7-3 and TRBJ2-1, with D maybe TRBD1 (5 bases). CDR3 length: 14 residues. V was shortened by 2 bases and J by 6 bases, with 11 bases between the two germline ends. Per the germline V gene, CDR1 is SGHTA and CDR2 is FQGTGA. CDR3 loop: CASSLGASSNEQFF. The DNA of the CDR3 is TGTGCCAGCAGCTTAGGGGCTAGTTCCAATGAGCAGTTCTTC.

V is TRBV7-8 and J is TRBJ2-7; D is unresolved. From germline, CDR1 is SGHVS and CDR2 FQNEAQ. Trimming removed 0 bases at V and 3 bases at J, with 12 bases between. The CDR3 is made up of 15 amino acids. CDR3: CASSLALGTLYEQYF. CDR3 nucleotides: TGTGCCAGCAGCTTAGCGTTGGGTACCCTCTACGAGCAGTACTTC.

Turning to this clonotype: One junction end does not reproduce the germline sequence, and a read error may be involved. This chain joins TRBV5-1 and TRBJ2-5; a possible D gene is TRBD2 (6 bases). The germline CDR1 and CDR2 sequences are SGHRS and YFSETQ. The CDR3 length is 15 residues. This chain's CDR3 is CASTLTGLPQETQYF. The CDR3 nucleotides are TGCGCCAGCACCTTGACGGGACTTCCGCAAGAGACCCAGTACTTC. The full variable domain, its missing parts supplied by reference TRBV5-1 and TRBJ2-5, is KAGVTQTPRYLIKTRGQQVTLSCSPISGHRSVSWYQQTPGQGLQFLFEYFSETQRNKGNFPGRFSGRQFSNSRSEMNVSTLELGDSALYLCASTLTGLPQETQYFGPGTRLLVL.

V and J are TRBV6-1 and TRBJ1-3; the match to TRBD1 covers 9 bases. The germline V gene has CDR1 MNHNS and CDR2 SASEGT. J lost 6 bases, V lost 6 bases, and 3 bases had no gene match. The CDR3 is 13 residues long. The CDR3 region has the DNA TGTGCCAGCAGGGGGACAGGGTTAAACACCATATATTTT. It codes for CASRGTGLNTIYF.

There are a few counts of this clonotype. The chain joins TRBV2 to TRBJ2-7; D ambiguous. Trimming took 2 bases from V and 9 from J, leaving 8 bases between them. The CDR3 covers 11 residues. CDR1 is SNHLY and CDR2 is FYNNEI in the germline V gene. This chain's CDR3 is CASSESRAQYF. CDR3 DNA: TGTGCCAGCAGTGAAAGTAGAGCGCAGTACTTC.

The chain has TRBV2 and TRBJ1-2, with 7 bases identical to TRBD1. V shed 8 bases and J 2 bases; nucleotides not matched to a gene: 11. The CDR3 loop spans 15 amino acids. CDR1 is SNHLY, CDR2 FYNNEI, per germline. The CDR3 loop reads CASGGIGGRNYGYTF. CDR3 DNA: TGTGCCAGCGGGGGGATAGGGGGCAGGAACTATGGCTACACCTTC. Using reference TRBV2 and TRBJ1-2 for the parts outside the CDR3, the full variable domain is EPEVTQTPSHQVTQMGQEVILRCVPISNHLYFYWYRQILGQKVEFLVSFYNNEISEKSEIFDDQFSVERPDGSNFTLKIRSTKLEDSAMYFCASGGIGGRNYGYTFGSGTRLTVV.

The DNA of the CDR3 is TGTGCCAGCAGTTTACTACCGGGACAGCACAATTCACCCCTCCACTTT. This translates into CASSLLPGQHNSPLHF. The rearrangement joins TRBV12-3 or TRBV12-4 to TRBJ1-6; the match to TRBD1 covers 7 bases. V gave up 2 bases and J gave up 7 bases; unmatched junction bases: 8. The CDR3 loop spans 16 amino acids.

Note on this clonotype: A junction boundary mismatches the germline segment, possibly from a read error. V is TRBV27 and J is TRBJ1-6, with D possibly TRBD1 on 6 matching bases. The CDR3 totals 17 residues. CDR1 is MNHEY, CDR2 SMNVEV, per germline (reference sequence). DNA for the CDR3: TGTGCCACCAGTTCCGCCTCCAGGACAGTATGGGATTCACCCCTCCACTTT. Its protein is CATSSASRTVWDSPLHF.

This clonotype was counted between two and nine times. V is TRBV6-1 and J is TRBJ2-5; D call uncertain. CDR3 length: 14 residues. Germline V gene sequence: CDR1 MNHNS, CDR2 SASEGT. V was trimmed by 2 bases and J by 2 bases, leaving 9 bases between them. CDR3 in DNA: TGTGCCAGCAGTGAATATGGCGGACAAGAGACCCAGTACTTC. Residues: CASSEYGGQETQYF.

This clonotype was seen only a few times. The chain carries TRBV19 and TRBJ1-5, with D possibly matching TRBD1 (5 bases). Per germline, CDR1 LNHDA and CDR2 SQIVND (reference sequence). The V gene lost 3 bases and the J gene lost 4 bases, with 16 bases spanning the gap. This CDR3 is 16 amino acids long. CDR3 nucleotides: TGTGCCAGTAGTATGACGGGGGGAAGCGGTAATCAGCCCCAGCATTTT. Translated: CASSMTGGSGNQPQHF.

The chain couples TRBV2 to TRBJ1-2; perhaps TRBD1 as D (5 bases). From germline, CDR1 is SNHLY and CDR2 FYNNEI. The CDR3 is made up of 15 amino acids. The V end lost 6 bases, the J end lost 1 base, and 15 bases lay between the germline ends. As DNA, the CDR3 is TGTGCCAGCAGGGTCGGGAGGGGAGGTAACTATGGCTACACCTTC. It specifies CASRVGRGGNYGYTF.

The V gene is TRBV11-3, the J gene TRBJ1-2; 12 bases agree with TRBD1. Looked up from germline, CDR1 is SGHNT and CDR2 is YENEEA. V was clipped by 3 bases and J by 0 bases; unmatched bases: 5. The CDR3 has 17 amino acids. The CDR3 loop is CASSLPGTGGSNYGYTF. The CDR3 DNA is TGTGCCAGCAGCTTGCCCGGGACAGGGGGCTCTAACTATGGCTACACCTTC. Together with reference TRBV11-3 and TRBJ1-2, the CDR3 gives the full variable domain: EAGVVQSPRYKIIEKKQPVAFWCNPISGHNTLYWYLQNLGQGPELLIRYENEEAVDDSQLPKDRFSAERLKGVDSTLKIQPAELGDSAVYLCASSLPGTGGSNYGYTFGSGTRLTVV.

The chain employs TRBV7-2 and TRBJ2-2; no clear D. Trimming took off 3 bases at V and 5 bases at J, with 13 bases between the two ends. Germline V gene data show CDR1 as SGHTA and CDR2 as FQGNSA. The CDR3 is 15 residues long. CDR3 sequence reads: CASSFRSSGTGELFF. Written as DNA, the CDR3 is TGTGCCAGCAGCTTTCGGAGCTCTGGGACCGGGGAGCTGTTTTTT.

The chain carries TRBV5-5 and TRBJ1-2; a weak D match, TRBD1 (5 bases). Trimming took off 2 bases at V and 7 bases at J, with 12 bases between the two ends. The V gene's germline CDR1 is SGHKS and CDR2 YYEKEE (reference sequence). CDR3 length equals 13 residues. CDR3 in DNA: TGTGCCAGCAGCTTTTGGGCAGGGTCTGGCTACACCTTC. Amino acid sequence: CASSFWAGSGYTF.

This clonotype has only one observation. The chain joins TRBV15 to TRBJ2-7, with D hard to call. V was trimmed by 0 bases and J by 5 bases, leaving 5 bases between them. Germline CDR1 LNHNV, CDR2 YYDKDF (reference sequence). The length of the CDR3 is 12 residues. The CDR3 reads CATSRDWDEQYF. CDR3 bases: TGTGCCACCAGCAGAGATTGGGACGAGCAGTACTTC.

The chain employs TRBV10-3 and TRBJ2-2; D may match TRBD1 or TRBD2 (5 bases each). Trimming left V 7 bases short and J 1 base short, with 10 bases between. Germline-derived CDR1 and CDR2 are ENHRY and SYGVKD. The CDR3 is 14 amino acids. The CDR3 DNA reads TGTGCCATCACGGGGCAGTTGAACACCGGGGAGCTGTTTTTT. This codes for CAITGQLNTGELFF.

The V gene is TRBV15, the J gene TRBJ2-1, with unresolved D. The germline V gene encodes CDR1 LNHNV and CDR2 YYDKDF (reference sequence). This CDR3 spans 11 amino acids. Trimming took off 3 bases at V and 7 bases at J, with 4 bases between the two ends. Here the CDR3 reads CATSSGNEQFF. Here the CDR3 DNA reads TGTGCCACCAGCAGTGGGAATGAGCAGTTCTTC. The whole variable domain, remainder taken from reference TRBV15 and TRBJ2-1, is DAMVIQNPRYQVTQFGKPVTLSCSQTLNHNVMYWYQQKSSQAPKLLFHYYDKDFNNEADTPDNFQSRRPNTSFCFLDIRSPGLGDTAMYLCATSSGNEQFFGPGTRLTVL.

This clonotype was found once. The chain carries TRBV5-5 and TRBJ2-3; 7 nucleotides line up with TRBD2. The trim removed 0 bases at V and 7 bases at J, leaving 8 bases unmatched. In germline, CDR1 is SGHKS, CDR2 YYEKEE (reference sequence). This CDR3 contains 15 residues. CDR3 sequence: CASSLAPSGANTQYF. The CDR3 bases are TGTGCCAGCAGCTTGGCCCCTAGCGGCGCAAATACGCAGTATTTT.

The V gene is TRBV7-2, the J gene TRBJ2-7; D is uncertain. Trimming stripped 5 bases from V and 9 bases from J, with 20 bases between. CDR1 SGHTA and CDR2 FQGNSA come from the germline V gene. CDR3 size: 14 residues. The DNA of the CDR3 is TGTGCCAGCAGCCCCGACGGGTCCCGACCATCGCAGTACTTC. Amino acid sequence: CASSPDGSRPSQYF. Full variable domain (remainder filled in from reference TRBV7-2 and TRBJ2-7): GAGVSQSPSNKVTEKGKDVELRCDPISGHTALYWYRQSLGQGLEFLIYFQGNSAPDKSGLPSDRFSAERTGGSVSTLTIQRTQQEDSAVYLCASSPDGSRPSQYFGPGTRLTVT.

In this sample, this clonotype turned up a few times. The chain uses TRBV7-9 and TRBJ1-2, with TRBD1 as a possible D gene (6 bases). The V gene lost 5 bases and the J gene lost 4 bases, with 23 bases spanning the gap. This CDR3 has 17 residues. Germline V gene data show CDR1 as SEHNR and CDR2 as FQNEAQ (reference sequence). CDR3 sequence reads: CASSGIGGEGRGYGYTF. The CDR3 nucleotides are TGTGCCAGCAGCGGCATCGGGGGCGAGGGAAGGGGCTATGGCTACACCTTC.

The count of this clonotype is one. The chain couples TRBV19 to TRBJ1-1; D possibly corresponds to TRBD1 (5 bases). V shed 7 bases and J shed 4 bases, with 19 bases lying between them. Germline V lookup: CDR1 LNHDA, CDR2 SQIVND (reference sequence). The CDR3 runs 15 residues. CDR3 residues: CASTTFWGGSTEAFF. The CDR3 DNA sequence: TGTGCCAGTACCACCTTTTGGGGGGGGAGCACTGAAGCTTTCTTT.